The present TCR beta chain was sequenced within a study of CD8+CD57+ T cells in acquired aplastic anemia. Selection for sequencing was limited to patients who had shown CD8+CD57+ cell expansion by flow cytometry. Whole-study results and caveats: Simpson's diversity of CD8+ cells was not significantly different in patients compared with controls. The number of CD8+ CDR3 sequences shared by patients and controls was approximately 30.

Of note for this clonotype: Its matching antigen is unknown.

TCR beta VDJ combinations and CDR3 sequences were profiled from genomic DNA. TCRdb processed the reads anew with MiXCR; each CDR3 protein has one entry. This sample has roughly 150,000 distinct CDR3 sequences; less than 60% occur once, and the top ten carry 2.5% to 3.5%. Germline V gene sequence: CDR1 LNHDA, CDR2 SQIVND (reference sequence). CDR3 length: 12 amino acids. Trimming removed 4 bases at V and 8 bases at J, with 11 bases between. This sequence was found in a human donor with aplastic anemia. The V and J genes are TRBV19 and TRBJ1-1, with a possible D match to TRBD1 (5 bases). The sample consisted of sorted CD4+, CD8+, or CD8+CD57+ T cells (not recorded which) from PBMCs. The chain's CDR3 is CASSNPGDEAFF. For the CDR3, the DNA is TGTGCCAGTAGTAACCCGGGGGACGAAGCTTTCTTT.